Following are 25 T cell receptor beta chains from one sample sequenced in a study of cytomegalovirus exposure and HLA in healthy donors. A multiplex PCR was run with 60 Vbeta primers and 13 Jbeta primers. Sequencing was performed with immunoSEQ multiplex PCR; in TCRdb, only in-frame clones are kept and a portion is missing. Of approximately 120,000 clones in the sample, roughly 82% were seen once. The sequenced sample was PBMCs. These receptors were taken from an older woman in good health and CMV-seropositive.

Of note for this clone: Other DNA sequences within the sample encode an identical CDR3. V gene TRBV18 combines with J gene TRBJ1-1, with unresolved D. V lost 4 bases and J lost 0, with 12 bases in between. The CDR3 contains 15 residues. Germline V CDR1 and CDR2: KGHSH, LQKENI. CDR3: CASSLRTGVNTEAFF. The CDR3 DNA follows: TGTGCCAGCTCACTCAGGACGGGAGTGAACACTGAAGCTTTCTTT.

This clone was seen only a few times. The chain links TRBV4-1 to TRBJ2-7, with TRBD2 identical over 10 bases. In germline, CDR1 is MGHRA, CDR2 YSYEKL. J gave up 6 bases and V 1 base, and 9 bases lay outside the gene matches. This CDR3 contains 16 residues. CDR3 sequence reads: CASSQGVSGGAFEQYF. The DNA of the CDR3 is TGCGCCAGCAGCCAAGGAGTCAGCGGGGGGGCTTTCGAGCAGTACTTC.

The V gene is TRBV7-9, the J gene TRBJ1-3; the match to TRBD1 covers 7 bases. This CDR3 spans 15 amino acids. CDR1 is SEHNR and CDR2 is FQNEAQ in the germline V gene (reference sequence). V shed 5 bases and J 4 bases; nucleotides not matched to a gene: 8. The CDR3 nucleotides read TGTGCCAGCAGCGTCGCGACAGGGTTCGGAAACACCATATATTTT. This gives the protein CASSVATGFGNTIYF.

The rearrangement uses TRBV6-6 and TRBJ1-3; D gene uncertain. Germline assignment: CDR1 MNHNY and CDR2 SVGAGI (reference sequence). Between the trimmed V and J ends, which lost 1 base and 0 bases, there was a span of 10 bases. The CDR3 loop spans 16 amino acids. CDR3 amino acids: CASSYLQPISGNTIYF. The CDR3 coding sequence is TGTGCCAGCAGTTACTTACAGCCGATCTCTGGAAACACCATATATTTT.

This chain's CDR3 is CASSTGQYQETQYF. The DNA of the CDR3 is TGCGCCAGCAGCACGGGACAGTACCAAGAGACCCAGTACTTC. V gene TRBV5-1 combines with J gene TRBJ2-5, with 7 nucleotides matching TRBD1. This CDR3 has 14 amino acids. V trimming: 4 bases; J trimming: 0 bases; junction bases outside the gene matches: 3. Germline values: CDR1 SGHRS, CDR2 YFSETQ.

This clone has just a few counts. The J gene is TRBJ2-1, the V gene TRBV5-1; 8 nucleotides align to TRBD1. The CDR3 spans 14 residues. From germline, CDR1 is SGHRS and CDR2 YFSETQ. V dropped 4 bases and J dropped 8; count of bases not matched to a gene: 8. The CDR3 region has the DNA TGCGCCAGCAGCGGAGGACAGGGTAGCGATGAGCAGTTCTTC. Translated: CASSGGQGSDEQFF.

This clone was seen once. Here the CDR3 DNA reads TGTGCCAGCTCACTATCAGGGCCGAACACTGAAGCTTTCTTT. Amino acid sequence: CASSLSGPNTEAFF. The chain uses TRBV18 and TRBJ1-1, with a weak D call TRBD1 (5 bases). V lost 4 bases to trimming and J lost 1 base, with 10 bases between them. The CDR3 length is 14 residues. Germline V lookup: CDR1 KGHSH, CDR2 LQKENI.

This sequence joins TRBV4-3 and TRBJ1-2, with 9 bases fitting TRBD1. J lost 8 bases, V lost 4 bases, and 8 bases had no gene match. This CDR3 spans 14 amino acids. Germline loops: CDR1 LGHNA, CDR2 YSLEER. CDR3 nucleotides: TGCGCCAGCAGCCCCCTCCGGACAGGGGACGGCTACACCTTC. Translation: CASSPLRTGDGYTF.

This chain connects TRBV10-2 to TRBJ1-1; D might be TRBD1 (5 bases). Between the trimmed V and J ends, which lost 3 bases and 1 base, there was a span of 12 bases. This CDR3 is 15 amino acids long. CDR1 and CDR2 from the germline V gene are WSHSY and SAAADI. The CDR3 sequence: CASSEGQGQNTEAFF. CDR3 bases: TGCGCCAGCAGTGAAGGTCAGGGCCAGAACACTGAAGCTTTCTTT.

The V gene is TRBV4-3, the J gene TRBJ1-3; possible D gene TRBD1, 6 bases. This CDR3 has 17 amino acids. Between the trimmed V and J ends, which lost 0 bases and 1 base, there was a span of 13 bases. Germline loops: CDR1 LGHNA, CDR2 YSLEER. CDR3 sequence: CASSQEMARGSGNTIYF. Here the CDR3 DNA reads TGCGCCAGCAGCCAAGAGATGGCCAGGGGTTCTGGAAACACCATATATTTT.

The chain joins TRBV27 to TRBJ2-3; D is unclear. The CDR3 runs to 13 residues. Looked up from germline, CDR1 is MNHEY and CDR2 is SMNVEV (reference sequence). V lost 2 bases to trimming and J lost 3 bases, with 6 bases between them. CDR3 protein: CASSLLGTDTQYF. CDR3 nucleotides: TGTGCCAGCAGTTTACTAGGAACAGATACGCAGTATTTT.

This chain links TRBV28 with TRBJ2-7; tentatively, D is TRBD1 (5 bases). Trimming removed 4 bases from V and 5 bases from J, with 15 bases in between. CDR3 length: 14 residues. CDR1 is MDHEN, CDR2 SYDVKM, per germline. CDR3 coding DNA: TGTGCCAGCAGTTCCCGCTTAGGGGTCGACGAGCAGTACTTC. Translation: CASSSRLGVDEQYF.

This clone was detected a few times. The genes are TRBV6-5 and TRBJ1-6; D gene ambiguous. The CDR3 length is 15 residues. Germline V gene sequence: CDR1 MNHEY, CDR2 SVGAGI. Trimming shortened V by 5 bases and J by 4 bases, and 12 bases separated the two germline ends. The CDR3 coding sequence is TGTGCCAGCAGTAGGTGGAACAGTTATAATTCACCCCTCCACTTT. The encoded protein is CASSRWNSYNSPLHF.

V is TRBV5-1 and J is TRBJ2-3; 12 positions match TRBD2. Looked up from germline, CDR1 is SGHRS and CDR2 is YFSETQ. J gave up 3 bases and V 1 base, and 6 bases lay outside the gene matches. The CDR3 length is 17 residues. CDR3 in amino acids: CASSLQTSGGPTDTQYF. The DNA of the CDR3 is TGCGCCAGCAGCTTGCAGACTAGCGGGGGTCCGACAGATACGCAGTATTTT.

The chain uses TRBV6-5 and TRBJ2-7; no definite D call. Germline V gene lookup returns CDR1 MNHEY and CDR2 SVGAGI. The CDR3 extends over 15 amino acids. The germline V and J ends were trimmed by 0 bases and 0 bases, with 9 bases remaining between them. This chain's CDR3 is CASSYSASTSYEQYF. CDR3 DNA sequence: TGTGCCAGCAGTTACTCGGCCAGTACCTCCTACGAGCAGTACTTC.

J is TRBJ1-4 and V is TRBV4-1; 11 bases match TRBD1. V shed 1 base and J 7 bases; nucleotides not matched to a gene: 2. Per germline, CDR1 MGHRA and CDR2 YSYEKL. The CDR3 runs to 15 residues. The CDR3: CASSQVGTGGEKLFF. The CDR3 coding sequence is TGCGCCAGCAGCCAAGTGGGGACAGGGGGTGAAAAACTGTTTTTT.

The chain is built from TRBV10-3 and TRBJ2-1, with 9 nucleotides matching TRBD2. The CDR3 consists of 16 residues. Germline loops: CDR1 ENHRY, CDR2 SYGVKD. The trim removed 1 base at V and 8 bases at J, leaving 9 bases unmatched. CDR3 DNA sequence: TGTGCCATCAGTGAGTTGGCGGGAGGGCGAATTGATGAGCAGTTCTTC. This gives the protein CAISELAGGRIDEQFF.

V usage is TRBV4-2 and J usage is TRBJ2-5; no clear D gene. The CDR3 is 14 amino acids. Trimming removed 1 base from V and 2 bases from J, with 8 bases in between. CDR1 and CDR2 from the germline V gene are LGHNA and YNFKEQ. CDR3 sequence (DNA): TGTGCCAGCAGCCAAGTGGTCGGTCAAGAGACCCAGTACTTC. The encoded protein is CASSQVVGQETQYF.

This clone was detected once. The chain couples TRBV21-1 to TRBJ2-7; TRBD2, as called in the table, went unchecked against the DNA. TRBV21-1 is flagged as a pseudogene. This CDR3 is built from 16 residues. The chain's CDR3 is CASSKEVLAGTYEQYF. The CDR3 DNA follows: TGTGCCAGCAGCAAAGAAGTCCTAGCGGGGACCTACGAGCAGTACTTC.

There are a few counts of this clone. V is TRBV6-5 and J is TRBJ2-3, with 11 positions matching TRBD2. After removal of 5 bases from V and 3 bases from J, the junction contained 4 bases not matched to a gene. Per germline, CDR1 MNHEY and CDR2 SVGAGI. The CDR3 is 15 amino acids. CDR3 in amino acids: CASSHSGRGTDTQYF. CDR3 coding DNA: TGTGCCAGCAGTCATAGCGGGAGGGGAACAGATACGCAGTATTTT.

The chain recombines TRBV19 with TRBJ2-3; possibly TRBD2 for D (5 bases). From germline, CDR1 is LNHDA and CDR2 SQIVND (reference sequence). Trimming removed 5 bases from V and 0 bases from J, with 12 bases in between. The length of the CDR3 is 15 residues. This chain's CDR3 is CASSDGLPSTDTQYF. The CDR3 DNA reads TGTGCCAGTAGTGACGGACTTCCTAGCACAGATACGCAGTATTTT.

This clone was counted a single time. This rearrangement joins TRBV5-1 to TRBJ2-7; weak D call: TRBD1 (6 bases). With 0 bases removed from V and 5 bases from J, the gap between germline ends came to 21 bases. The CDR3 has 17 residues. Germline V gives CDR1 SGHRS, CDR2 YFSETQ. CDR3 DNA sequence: TGCGCCAGCAGCTTGGATAACAGGGTAGCCGCCGTCCACGAGCAGTACTTC. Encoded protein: CASSLDNRVAAVHEQYF. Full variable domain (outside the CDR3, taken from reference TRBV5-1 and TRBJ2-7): KAGVTQTPRYLIKTRGQQVTLSCSPISGHRSVSWYQQTPGQGLQFLFEYFSETQRNKGNFPGRFSGRQFSNSRSEMNVSTLELGDSALYLCASSLDNRVAAVHEQYFGPGTRLTVT.

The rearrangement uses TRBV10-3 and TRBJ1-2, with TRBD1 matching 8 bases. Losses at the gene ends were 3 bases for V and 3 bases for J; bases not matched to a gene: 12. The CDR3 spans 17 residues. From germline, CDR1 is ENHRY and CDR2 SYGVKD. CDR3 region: CAISDPSPGTGYYGYTF. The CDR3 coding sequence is TGTGCCATCAGTGACCCTAGCCCCGGGACAGGATACTATGGCTACACCTTC.

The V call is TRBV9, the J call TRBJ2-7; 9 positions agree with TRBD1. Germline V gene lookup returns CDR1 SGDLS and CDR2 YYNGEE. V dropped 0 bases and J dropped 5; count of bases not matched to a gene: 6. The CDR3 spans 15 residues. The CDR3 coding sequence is TGTGCCAGCAGCGTAGAAGGGACAGGGTCCCACGAGCAGTACTTC. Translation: CASSVEGTGSHEQYF.

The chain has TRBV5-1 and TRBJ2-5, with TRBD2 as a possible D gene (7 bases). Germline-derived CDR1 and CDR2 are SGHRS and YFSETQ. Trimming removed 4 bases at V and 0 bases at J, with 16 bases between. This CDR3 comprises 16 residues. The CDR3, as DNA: TGCGCCAGCAGCCTCGGGGGGCTCCTGTACCAAGAGACCCAGTACTTC. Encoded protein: CASSLGGLLYQETQYF.